This T cell receptor (beta chain) derives from a study of vaccination and CD4 T cells after COVID-19. Study background: Post-COVID sampling occurred a median around 97 days after diagnosis (range 35 to 161). Overlapping SARS-CoV-2, HCoV-NL63, HCoV-OC43 and HCoV-229E spike peptides were used to stimulate cells.

The time point is: late sampling 161 to 241 days after vaccination in a few convalescent patients. Stated treatment: roughly ten-day PBMC culture with coronavirus spike peptide pools or control peptides (ViraFEST assay). Each of days 3 and 7 saw half the medium replaced by fresh IL-2 medium. An Oncomine TCR Beta short-read assay was used to sequence the DNA from cultured CD4+ T cells. Researchers extracted genomic DNA from CD4+ T cells that had been cultured. A single record per CDR3 protein comes from TCRdb applying MiXCR to the PCR reads. The sample carries roughly 15,000 distinct CDR3 sequences, 52% recorded once. In this sample, this clonotype turned up once. Its antigen is unknown. Germline CDR1 is MNHNS and CDR2 is SASEGT. Trimming pared 2 bases from V and 3 bases from J, leaving 14 bases between. The CDR3 covers 15 residues.

The V and J genes are TRBV6-1 and TRBJ2-7; D might be TRBD1 (5 bases). The source was CD4+ T cells from blood, cultured in vitro, collected about 7 months after SARS-CoV-2 vaccination. This clonotype originated in a human donor who had recovered from COVID-19. The chain's CDR3 is CASSERGSRFYEQYF. The CDR3 DNA reads as TGTGCCAGCAGTGAAAGGGGATCGCGATTCTACGAGCAGTACTTC.